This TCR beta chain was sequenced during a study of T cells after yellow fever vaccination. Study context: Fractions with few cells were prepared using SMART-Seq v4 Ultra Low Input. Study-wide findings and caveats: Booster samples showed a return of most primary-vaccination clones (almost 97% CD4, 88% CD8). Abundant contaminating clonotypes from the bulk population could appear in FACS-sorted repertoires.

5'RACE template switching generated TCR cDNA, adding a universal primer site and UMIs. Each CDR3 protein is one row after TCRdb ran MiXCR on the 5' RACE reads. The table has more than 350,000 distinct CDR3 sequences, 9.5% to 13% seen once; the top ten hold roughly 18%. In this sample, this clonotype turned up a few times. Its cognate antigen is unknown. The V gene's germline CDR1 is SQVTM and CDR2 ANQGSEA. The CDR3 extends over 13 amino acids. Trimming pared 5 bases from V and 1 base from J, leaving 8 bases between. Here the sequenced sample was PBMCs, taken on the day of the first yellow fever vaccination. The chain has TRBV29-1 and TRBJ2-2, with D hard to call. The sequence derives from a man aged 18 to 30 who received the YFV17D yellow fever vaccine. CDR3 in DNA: TGCAGCGTTATCCCAGTGAACACCGGGGAGCTGTTTTTT. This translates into CSVIPVNTGELFF.